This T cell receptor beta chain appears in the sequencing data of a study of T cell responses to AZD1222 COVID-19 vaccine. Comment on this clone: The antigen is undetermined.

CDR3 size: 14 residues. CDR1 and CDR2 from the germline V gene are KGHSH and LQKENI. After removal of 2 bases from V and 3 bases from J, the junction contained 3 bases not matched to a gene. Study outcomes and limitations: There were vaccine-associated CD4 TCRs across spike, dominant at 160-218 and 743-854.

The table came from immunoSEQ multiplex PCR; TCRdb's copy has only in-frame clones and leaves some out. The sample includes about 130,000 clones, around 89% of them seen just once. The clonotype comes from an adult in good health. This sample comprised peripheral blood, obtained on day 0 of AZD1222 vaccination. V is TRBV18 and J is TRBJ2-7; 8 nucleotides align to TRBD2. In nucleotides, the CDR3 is TGTGCCAGCTCACCAGGAGCGGGAGTCTACGAGCAGTACTTC. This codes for CASSPGAGVYEQYF.